This record covers a single T cell receptor (beta chain). The antigen remains undetermined. Trimming shortened V by 2 bases and J by 8 bases, and 12 bases separated the two germline ends. Germline CDR1 GTSNPN, CDR2 SVGIG (reference sequence). This CDR3 comprises 13 residues. The table came from immunoSEQ multiplex PCR; TCRdb's copy has only in-frame clones and leaves some out. The sample includes about 180,000 clones, around 88% of them seen just once. The data are from a study of T cell responses to AZD1222 COVID-19 vaccine. Notes on the study in general: Donor demographics were predominantly white British with a female majority; clonal diversity may be underestimated. Reports say nearly half of spike-specific TCRs go after unmutated variant regions. Spike-specific TCR depth and breadth grew after two AZD1222 doses.

Some second doses came at about 4 weeks and others at about 12 weeks; these were pooled. This TCR was recovered from an adult who received the AZD1222 COVID-19 vaccine. Sequenced here: peripheral blood, sampled 28 days after the second AZD1222 dose. J is TRBJ1-4 and V is TRBV30; D unclear. The CDR3 bases are TGTGCCTGGAGTTCTACCCGGGGAGAAAAACTGTTTTTT. Amino acids: CAWSSTRGEKLFF.